The rows below give T cell receptor beta chains drawn from one sample of a study of cytomegalovirus exposure and HLA in healthy donors. Generated by immunoSEQ multiplex PCR, the TCRdb table keeps only in-frame clones and is missing some. The profile shows roughly 130,000 clones, around four fifths of them singletons. The specimen sequenced was PBMCs. These receptors were taken from a boy aged 5-17 years in good health and CMV-seronegative. Each CDR3 is given with its conserved first and last residue. The D gene is left open where the match is weak. Clone sizes are given selectively: once, few, many, or a class where the clone is expanded.

j_gene: TRBJ2-1; d_gene: TRBD2; v_gene: TRBV4-2; abundance: -; CDR3aa: CASSPGLALKQFF; CDR3nt: TGTGCCAGCAGCCCGGGACTAGCTCTCAAGCAGTTCTTC
j_gene: TRBJ2-1; d_gene: TRBD1; v_gene: TRBV15; abundance: once; CDR3aa: CATRNRTGWVRNEQFF; CDR3nt: TGTGCCACCAGAAACCGGACAGGGTGGGTGCGAAATGAGCAGTTCTTC
j_gene: TRBJ2-3; d_gene: -; v_gene: TRBV6-6; abundance: -; CDR3aa: CASKAGTDTQYF; CDR3nt: TGTGCCAGCAAGGCGGGAACAGATACGCAGTATTTT
j_gene: TRBJ2-1; d_gene: -; v_gene: TRBV7-2; abundance: -; CDR3aa: CASSLDAFSSYNEQFF; CDR3nt: TGTGCCAGCAGCTTAGATGCCTTCAGCTCCTACAATGAGCAGTTCTTC
j_gene: TRBJ2-5; d_gene: TRBD2; v_gene: TRBV4-1; abundance: -; CDR3aa: CASSRPGLASETQYF; CDR3nt: TGCGCCAGCAGCCGACCGGGACTAGCGAGCGAGACCCAGTACTTC
j_gene: TRBJ1-1; d_gene: -; v_gene: TRBV5-1; abundance: -; CDR3aa: CASSLEQGVEAFF; CDR3nt: TGCGCCAGCAGCTTGGAACAGGGCGTTGAAGCTTTCTTT
j_gene: TRBJ1-1; d_gene: -; v_gene: TRBV5-1; abundance: -; CDR3aa: CASSLYGETTEAFF; CDR3nt: TGCGCCAGCAGCTTGTACGGGGAGACCACTGAAGCTTTCTTT
j_gene: TRBJ1-2; d_gene: -; v_gene: TRBV7-9; abundance: -; CDR3aa: CASSSPGGGAPLGGYTF; CDR3nt: TGTGCCAGCAGCTCCCCGGGGGGGGGCGCACCCTTGGGAGGCTACACCTTC
j_gene: TRBJ1-2; d_gene: TRBD1; v_gene: TRBV4-2; abundance: -; CDR3aa: CASSHLTGPNYGYTF; CDR3nt: TGTGCCAGCAGCCACCTGACAGGGCCTAACTATGGCTACACCTTC
j_gene: TRBJ2-3; d_gene: TRBD2; v_gene: TRBV9; abundance: -; CDR3aa: CASSVGGERATQYF; CDR3nt: TGTGCCAGCAGCGTGGGGGGGGAGAGAGCTACGCAGTATTTT
j_gene: TRBJ2-4; d_gene: -; v_gene: TRBV2; abundance: -; CDR3aa: CASSDAGGLAKNIQYF; CDR3nt: TGTGCCAGCAGTGACGCCGGGGGACTAGCCAAAAACATTCAGTACTTC
j_gene: TRBJ2-1; d_gene: TRBD2; v_gene: TRBV11-1; abundance: -; CDR3aa: CASSPQHGTSGSNEQFF; CDR3nt: TGTGCCAGCAGCCCCCAACATGGGACTAGCGGGAGCAATGAGCAGTTCTTC
j_gene: TRBJ2-1; d_gene: TRBD2; v_gene: TRBV5-1; abundance: -; CDR3aa: CASSEAGYGSYNEQFF; CDR3nt: TGCGCCAGCAGCGAAGCGGGGTATGGCTCCTACAATGAGCAGTTCTTC
j_gene: TRBJ2-2; d_gene: -; v_gene: TRBV6-5; abundance: -; CDR3aa: CASSLRGTGELFF; CDR3nt: TGTGCCAGCAGTCTCAGGGGAACCGGGGAGCTGTTTTTT
j_gene: TRBJ2-5; d_gene: -; v_gene: TRBV30; abundance: -; CDR3aa: CAWTFPGVRETQYF; CDR3nt: TGTGCCTGGACCTTTCCGGGAGTCCGGGAGACCCAGTACTTC
j_gene: TRBJ2-1; d_gene: -; v_gene: TRBV6-6; abundance: -; CDR3aa: CASRESHRDEQFF; CDR3nt: TGTGCCAGCAGGGAGTCCCACCGGGATGAGCAGTTCTTC
j_gene: TRBJ1-1; d_gene: -; v_gene: TRBV30; abundance: -; CDR3aa: CAWTTSMNTEAFF; CDR3nt: TGTGCCTGGACGACATCCATGAACACTGAAGCTTTCTTT
j_gene: TRBJ2-5; d_gene: TRBD2; v_gene: TRBV5-1; abundance: -; CDR3aa: CASSLAAGVGETQYF; CDR3nt: TGCGCCAGCAGCTTGGCCGCGGGAGTGGGGGAGACCCAGTACTTC
j_gene: TRBJ2-7; d_gene: TRBD1; v_gene: TRBV30; abundance: -; CDR3aa: CAWSGQGIYEQYF; CDR3nt: TGTGCCTGGAGTGGACAGGGGATCTACGAGCAGTACTTC
j_gene: TRBJ2-2; d_gene: -; v_gene: TRBV11-2; abundance: -; CDR3aa: CASSPKAGALIGELFF; CDR3nt: TGTGCCAGCAGCCCTAAAGCAGGGGCGTTGATCGGGGAGCTGTTTTTT
j_gene: TRBJ1-1; d_gene: -; v_gene: TRBV28; abundance: once; CDR3aa: CASSSPGAVNTEAFF; CDR3nt: TGTGCCAGCAGTTCACCGGGTGCCGTGAACACTGAAGCTTTCTTT
j_gene: TRBJ2-6; d_gene: -; v_gene: TRBV5-8; abundance: few; CDR3aa: CASNEDPLAGANVLTF; CDR3nt: TGTGCCAGCAACGAAGATCCACTCGCTGGGGCCAACGTCCTGACTTTC
j_gene: TRBJ2-5; d_gene: -; v_gene: TRBV7-9; abundance: -; CDR3aa: CASSQVYHGEETQYF; CDR3nt: TGTGCCAGCAGCCAGGTTTACCACGGGGAAGAGACCCAGTACTTC
j_gene: TRBJ1-5; d_gene: -; v_gene: TRBV7-8; abundance: -; CDR3aa: CASSPWGGAGNQPQHF; CDR3nt: TGTGCCAGCAGCCCCTGGGGGGGGGCGGGCAATCAGCCCCAGCATTTT
j_gene: TRBJ2-1; d_gene: TRBD2; v_gene: TRBV27; abundance: -; CDR3aa: CASSKIAGAYNEQFF; CDR3nt: TGTGCCAGCAGTAAAATAGCGGGAGCCTACAATGAGCAGTTCTTC
j_gene: TRBJ2-7; d_gene: -; v_gene: TRBV5-1; abundance: -; CDR3aa: CASSSTGLGTYEQYF; CDR3nt: TGCGCCAGCAGCTCGACGGGACTCGGGACCTACGAGCAGTACTTC
j_gene: TRBJ2-1; d_gene: TRBD2; v_gene: TRBV19; abundance: -; CDR3aa: CASTTGLAVDEQFF; CDR3nt: TGTGCCAGTACAACAGGACTAGCGGTGGATGAGCAGTTCTTC
j_gene: TRBJ2-2; d_gene: TRBD2; v_gene: TRBV5-1; abundance: -; CDR3aa: CASSLVWLAGGTGELFF; CDR3nt: TGCGCCAGCAGCTTGGTTTGGCTAGCGGGAGGTACCGGGGAGCTGTTTTTT
j_gene: TRBJ1-1; d_gene: -; v_gene: TRBV11-3; abundance: -; CDR3aa: CASSLERDTEAFF; CDR3nt: TGTGCCAGCAGCTTGGAGAGGGACACTGAAGCTTTCTTT
j_gene: TRBJ2-1; d_gene: -; v_gene: TRBV19; abundance: -; CDR3aa: CASSPAGTDYNEQFF; CDR3nt: TGTGCCAGTAGTCCGGCCGGGACTGATTACAATGAGCAGTTCTTC
j_gene: TRBJ2-7; d_gene: TRBD2; v_gene: TRBV7-2; abundance: -; CDR3aa: CASSLRLAAPRRQYF; CDR3nt: TGTGCCAGCAGCTTAAGACTAGCGGCACCCCGGCGGCAGTACTTC
j_gene: TRBJ1-2; d_gene: TRBD1; v_gene: TRBV4-3; abundance: -; CDR3aa: CASSQGQGALDGYTF; CDR3nt: TGCGCCAGCAGCCAAGGACAGGGGGCGCTTGATGGCTACACCTTC
j_gene: TRBJ2-1; d_gene: TRBD2; v_gene: TRBV19; abundance: -; CDR3aa: CASSIRAGTSGDEQFF; CDR3nt: TGTGCCAGTAGTATAAGGGCCGGGACTAGCGGCGATGAGCAGTTCTTC
j_gene: TRBJ2-3; d_gene: TRBD2; v_gene: TRBV5-1; abundance: once; CDR3aa: CASSLFPSGDTDTQYF; CDR3nt: TGCGCCAGCAGCTTGTTCCCTAGCGGTGACACAGATACGCAGTATTTT
j_gene: TRBJ2-7; d_gene: TRBD2; v_gene: TRBV19; abundance: -; CDR3aa: CASSRTSGSYEQYF; CDR3nt: TGTGCCAGTAGCCGGACTAGCGGGAGCTACGAGCAGTACTTC
j_gene: TRBJ2-1; d_gene: -; v_gene: TRBV30; abundance: -; CDR3aa: CASNGLLYNEQFF; CDR3nt: TGTGCCTCGAACGGACTACTTTACAATGAGCAGTTCTTC
j_gene: TRBJ2-3; d_gene: TRBD2; v_gene: TRBV7-8; abundance: -; CDR3aa: CASSLSGRVDTQYF; CDR3nt: TGTGCCAGCAGCTTAAGCGGGAGAGTAGATACGCAGTATTTT
j_gene: TRBJ2-7; d_gene: -; v_gene: TRBV2; abundance: -; CDR3aa: CASIQGPGSYEQYF; CDR3nt: TGTGCCAGCATTCAGGGTCCGGGCTCCTACGAGCAGTACTTC
j_gene: TRBJ1-2; d_gene: TRBD1; v_gene: TRBV7-2; abundance: -; CDR3aa: CASSSRQGASGYTF; CDR3nt: TGTGCCAGCAGCTCTCGACAGGGGGCGTCGGGCTACACCTTC
j_gene: TRBJ1-1; d_gene: TRBD1; v_gene: TRBV11-3; abundance: -; CDR3aa: CASSPWDRNTEAFF; CDR3nt: TGTGCCAGCAGCCCCTGGGACAGGAACACTGAAGCTTTCTTT
j_gene: TRBJ2-1; d_gene: -; v_gene: TRBV30; abundance: -; CDR3aa: CAWSTSRGGEQFF; CDR3nt: TGTGCCTGGAGTACCTCCCGGGGTGGTGAGCAGTTCTTC
j_gene: TRBJ2-5; d_gene: TRBD1; v_gene: TRBV6-5; abundance: -; CDR3aa: CASSLPLGTGKETQYF; CDR3nt: TGTGCCAGCAGTTTACCACTCGGGACAGGGAAAGAGACCCAGTACTTC
j_gene: TRBJ1-4; d_gene: -; v_gene: TRBV5-1; abundance: -; CDR3aa: CASSLGGSATNEKLFF; CDR3nt: TGCGCCAGCAGCTTGGGAGGGTCTGCAACTAATGAAAAACTGTTTTTT
j_gene: TRBJ1-3; d_gene: -; v_gene: TRBV15; abundance: -; CDR3aa: CATSRDRRTSGNTIYF; CDR3nt: TGTGCCACCAGCAGAGATCGGAGGACCTCTGGAAACACCATATATTTT
j_gene: TRBJ1-2; d_gene: -; v_gene: TRBV6-6; abundance: -; CDR3aa: CASSYPGNRVNYGYTF; CDR3nt: TGTGCCAGCAGTTACCCCGGCAACAGGGTTAACTATGGCTACACCTTC
j_gene: TRBJ2-7; d_gene: TRBD2; v_gene: TRBV11-2; abundance: -; CDR3aa: CASGGLAGGITYEQYF; CDR3nt: TGTGCCAGCGGAGGACTAGCGGGAGGCATTACCTACGAGCAGTACTTC
j_gene: TRBJ2-7; d_gene: TRBD1; v_gene: TRBV30; abundance: -; CDR3aa: CAWSVPTGAPYEQYF; CDR3nt: TGTGCCTGGAGTGTACCGACAGGGGCTCCCTACGAGCAGTACTTC
j_gene: TRBJ2-3; d_gene: TRBD2; v_gene: TRBV18; abundance: -; CDR3aa: CASSPLAGSTDTQYF; CDR3nt: TGTGCCAGCTCACCTCTAGCGGGAAGCACAGATACGCAGTATTTT